The 8 T cell receptor beta chains below come from one sample, sequenced in a study of T cell clones after liver transplantation. Method: immunoSEQ multiplex PCR; TCRdb's copy keeps in-frame clones and lacks some. In the table there are over 100,000 clones, roughly 80% of which are singletons. The sequencing used CD4+ T cells from blood, collected before liver transplant. All receptors derive from a human donor who received a liver transplant.

The V and J genes are TRBV20-1 and TRBJ1-1; no definite D call. CDR1 is DFQATT, CDR2 SNEGSKA, per germline (reference sequence). The V end lost 5 bases, the J end lost 6 bases, and 1 base lay between the germline ends. The CDR3 loop spans 8 amino acids. CDR3 DNA: TGCAGTGCTCCTGAAGCTTTCTTT. Protein product: CSAPEAFF.

This sequence joins TRBV6-5 and TRBJ1-4; D gene uncertain. Trimming took 6 bases from V and 1 from J, leaving 9 bases between them. Germline V gene data show CDR1 as MNHEY and CDR2 as SVGAGI. This CDR3 has 14 amino acids. CDR3 in amino acids: CASRPGGTNEKLFF. Written as DNA, the CDR3 is TGTGCCAGCAGGCCGGGAGGAACTAATGAAAAACTGTTTTTT.

V gene TRBV6-1 combines with J gene TRBJ2-7; D remains unclear. This CDR3 spans 15 amino acids. Trimming stripped 0 bases from V and 6 bases from J, with 15 bases between. Germline V CDR1 and CDR2: MNHNS, SASEGT. CDR3 bases: TGTGCCAGCAGTGAAGCAGGGCGCGCTTCTTCCGAGCAGTACTTC. It is translated as CASSEAGRASSEQYF.

The DNA for the CDR3 is TGCGCCAGCAGCCCACATGCAGGCCGACAGGCGGAAAAACTGTTTTTT. Translation gives CASSPHAGRQAEKLFF. The V and J genes are TRBV4-3 and TRBJ1-4, with a possible D match to TRBD1 (6 bases). V shed 4 bases and J shed 8 bases, with 20 bases lying between them. Germline values: CDR1 LGHNA, CDR2 YSLEER. The CDR3 sequence is 16 residues long.

The chain has TRBV2 and TRBJ2-7; possibly TRBD2 for D (6 bases). This CDR3 has 15 amino acids. Looked up from germline, CDR1 is SNHLY and CDR2 is FYNNEI. Trimming pared 0 bases from V and 1 base from J, leaving 10 bases between. The CDR3 here is CASSEAGGGSYEQYF. The CDR3 nucleotides are TGTGCCAGCAGTGAAGCGGGAGGTGGGTCCTACGAGCAGTACTTC.

J is TRBJ2-6 and V is TRBV7-8; D perhaps matches TRBD1 (5 bases). Trimming cost V 2 bases and J 0 bases, with 14 bases left between them. CDR1 and CDR2 from the germline V gene are SGHVS and FQNEAQ. CDR3 length: 18 amino acids. The CDR3 loop reads CASSLRNAGHSGANVLTF. The CDR3 nucleotides are TGTGCCAGCAGCTTAAGAAACGCAGGGCACTCTGGGGCCAACGTCCTGACTTTC.

The rearrangement joins TRBV5-1 to TRBJ2-5, with a weak D call TRBD1 (6 bases). There are 13 residues in the CDR3. Germline lookup yields CDR1 SGHRS and CDR2 YFSETQ. The V gene lost 0 bases and the J gene lost 5 bases, with 8 bases spanning the gap. The CDR3 DNA reads as TGCGCCAGCAGCTTGGTGGGGGCTGAGACCCAGTACTTC. It yields the protein CASSLVGAETQYF.

A single count supports this clone. V usage is TRBV28 and J usage is TRBJ2-7; the D gene is possibly TRBD2 (6 bases). The V end lost 8 bases, the J end lost 8 bases, and 19 bases lay between the germline ends. Germline lookup yields CDR1 MDHEN and CDR2 SYDVKM. The length of the CDR3 is 13 residues. The CDR3 nucleotides are TGTGCCAGCCTACGGGAGTTAGGGACCCAGCAGTACTTC. Translation gives CASLRELGTQQYF.